This T cell receptor (beta chain) is from a study of response to subunit inactivated influenza vaccine (dated 2018 in TCRdb). Notes on the research overall: The study used deep quantitative T cell receptor repertoire profiling to track responses to a trivalent subunit inactivated influenza vaccine.

Library method: RT-PCR. Sequencer: Illumina HiSeq 2500. TCRdb reran the public reads through fastp at Q25 and MiXCR, keeping productive beta chains. Rows matching on CDR3 protein sequence are summarized as one entry with the most common DNA and genes. The sample profile shows about 540,000 distinct CDR3 sequences; approximately 20% of them were found once. The top ten clones comprise 2.8% of the sample. About this clonotype: What antigen it recognizes has not been identified. No base-level quality is on record; no much larger clone is a single base apart.

General study outcomes and caveats: The authors suggested that each seasonal influenza vaccination may recruit only a limited number of new T cells.

The germline V gene provides CDR1 SGHTS and CDR2 YDEGEE. Germline trimming: 2 bases from V, 5 bases from J; junction bases outside gene matches: 12. The CDR3 holds 17 amino acids from the cysteine to the phenylalanine. Kept here is only the CDR3 DNA, which spans 51 bases and is read in frame from base 1. These data are also associated with another study on T cells expressing NK-cell markers. As the second paper documents: TCR beta cDNA libraries were made by 5'RACE template switching that added a universal primer site and unique molecular identifiers. Three sorted T-cell subsets (CD3+CD56+NKG2C+, CD3+CD56+NKG2C- and CD3+CD56-NKG2C+) from fewer than 10 donors had their TCR beta-chain repertoires profiled. Among the eight sequenced donors, seven were HCMV-seropositive and one was HCMV-seronegative. To restrict sorting to alphabetaTCR-expressing T cells, an anti-gammadeltaTCR antibody was added in several experiments. For roughly six donors, the dominant CD3+CD56+NKG2C+ clonotypes were among the top 10 CD8+ clonotypes and accounted for about 1.0-7.5% of CD8+ T cells. Those dominant clonotypes were again the most abundant among CD3+CD56-NKG2C+ cells in a handful of donors, at about 28.3-65%. It remained unclear whether the expanded NKG2C-expressing T cell clones were specific for HCMV antigens. The eight sequenced donors were randomly selected healthy volunteers, three men and five women. HCMV serostatus was determined by detecting HCMV-specific IgG in serum with a commercial ELISA kit. Peripheral blood mononuclear cells were isolated from blood by Ficoll density gradient centrifugation. Magnetic immunoseparation with Miltenyi isolation kits was used to isolate CD4+ and CD8+ T cells from PBMC. cDNA synthesis was primed from the TCR beta constant segment, followed by two successive PCR amplification steps. Libraries were sequenced as 2 x 150 bp reads on Illumina HiSeq 2000/2500, MiSeq or NextSeq. MIGEC handled demultiplexing of the reads and grouping by UMI, while MiTCR was used to assemble and quantify clonotypes. Only TCR cDNA sequences supported by at least two reads were kept to exclude erroneous sequences. The tcR package was used for downstream repertoire analysis, and clonotypes were matched across fractions by CDR3 nucleotide sequence plus V segment. Antigen specificity was annotated against VDJdb with VDJmatch, allowing one amino acid substitution in CDR3.

The chain is made from TRBV5-8 and TRBJ2-3; 9 bases in the junction line up with TRBD2. This sequence originates from a man aged 45-65 years who received an inactivated influenza vaccine. Donor details come from another sample of the same person, matched by shared clones. Specimen: CD4+ T cells sorted from PBMCs, collected roughly 12 days after vaccination. The DNA sequence follows: TGTGCCAGCAGCTTCTTTCAGGCGGGGGGGTCCAAAGATACGCAGTATTTT. Its protein reads: CASSFFQAGGSKDTQYF.